These 26 T cell receptor beta chains originate from one sample sequenced in a study of cytotoxic CD8 clonotypes in ibrutinib-treated CLL. TCRdb's copy holds only in-frame clones and misses some; the assay was immunoSEQ multiplex PCR. The sample contains about 130,000 clones, 60% to 85% of which appear only once. Sequencing was performed on PBMCs, taken after 24 months of ibrutinib treatment. These TCRs come from a human donor with chronic lymphocytic leukemia.

The chain has TRBV5-1 and TRBJ1-1; D gene unclear. The CDR3 is made up of 13 amino acids. Germline CDR1 is SGHRS and CDR2 is YFSETQ. V was shortened by 0 bases and J by 4 bases, with 7 bases between the two germline ends. In nucleotides, the CDR3 is TGCGCCAGCAGCTTGGCGGGAGTCACTGAAGCTTTCTTT. This translates into CASSLAGVTEAFF.

This clone was observed a handful of times. The rearrangement joins TRBV6-6 to TRBJ2-2; 10 bases agree with TRBD2. Germline trimming cut 7 bases from V and 5 bases from J; bases unmatched to any gene: 7. This CDR3 region has 15 residues. CDR1 and CDR2 (germline): MNHNY, SVGAGI (reference sequence). The chain's CDR3 is CASNQAGGGTGELFF. CDR3 nucleotide sequence: TGTGCCAGCAACCAAGCGGGAGGGGGGACCGGGGAGCTGTTTTTT.

The rearrangement uses TRBV7-9 and TRBJ2-7; weak D call: TRBD2 (6 bases). This CDR3 region has 13 residues. V dropped 5 bases and J dropped 2 bases, with 10 bases sitting between them. CDR1 SEHNR and CDR2 FQNEAQ come from the germline V gene (reference sequence). This CDR3 reads CASSPPSAYEQYF. The CDR3 DNA is TGTGCCAGCAGCCCCCCTAGCGCCTACGAGCAGTACTTC.

The chain uses TRBV4-3 and TRBJ1-1; D gene unclear. The V end was cut by 1 base, the J end by 4 bases, with 10 bases between. The CDR3 consists of 14 residues. CDR1 is LGHNA, CDR2 YSLEER, per germline. CDR3 sequence (DNA): TGCGCCAGCAGCCAAGTACGGGGAGGCACTGAAGCTTTCTTT. It encodes CASSQVRGGTEAFF.

The chain links TRBV28 to TRBJ1-1, with D possibly being TRBD1 (6 bases). The germline V and J ends were trimmed by 6 bases and 3 bases, with 14 bases remaining between them. The CDR3 runs 14 residues. The germline V gene encodes CDR1 MDHEN and CDR2 SYDVKM. This chain's CDR3 is CASSRPDSDTEAFF. The CDR3 DNA follows: TGTGCCAGCAGCCGCCCGGACAGCGACACTGAAGCTTTCTTT.

The sample holds a few counts of this clone. The chain is built from TRBV19 and TRBJ1-4; D not certain. CDR3 size: 12 residues. V gave up 3 bases and J gave up 10 bases, with 9 bases separating them. Germline V lookup: CDR1 LNHDA, CDR2 SQIVND (reference sequence). CDR3 residues: CASSIGLGKLFF. DNA for the CDR3: TGTGCCAGTAGTATTGGGCTCGGAAAACTGTTTTTT. The variable domain in full, with the rest retrieved from reference TRBV19 and TRBJ1-4, is DGGITQSPKYLFRKEGQNVTLSCEQNLNHDAMYWYRQDPGQGLRLIYYSQIVNDFQKGDIAEGYSVSREKKESFPLTVTSAQKNPTAFYLCASSIGLGKLFFGSGTQLSVL.

The chain is built from TRBV11-1 and TRBJ2-7; no definite D call. Germline CDR1 reads SGHAT; CDR2 reads FQDESV (reference sequence). V was clipped by 3 bases and J by 4 bases, with 7 bases between them. This CDR3 contains 12 residues. The CDR3 region is CASSFGGYEQYF. The CDR3 nucleotides read TGTGCCAGCAGCTTCGGCGGATACGAGCAGTACTTC.

The V and J genes are TRBV11-2 and TRBJ2-1; 8 bases are shared with TRBD2. The CDR3 is 12 amino acids. Per the germline V gene, CDR1 is SGHAT and CDR2 is FQNNGV. The V gene end was trimmed by 5 bases and the J gene end by 10 bases; junction bases not matched to a gene: 4. As DNA, the CDR3 is TGTGCCAGCAGCCCTACGGGGGGGGAGCAGTTCTTC. It encodes CASSPTGGEQFF.

This chain connects TRBV6-1 to TRBJ1-2; TRBD1 agrees at 8 bases. The CDR3 length is 13 residues. Losses at the gene ends were 7 bases for V and 8 bases for J; bases not matched to a gene: 9. Germline values: CDR1 MNHNS, CDR2 SASEGT. The CDR3: CASTEGQGTGYTF. DNA for the CDR3: TGTGCCAGCACCGAAGGACAGGGAACCGGCTACACCTTC.

The count of this clone is one. The V call is TRBV2, the J call TRBJ2-7; D gene uncertain. Germline V gene sequence: CDR1 SNHLY, CDR2 FYNNEI. CDR3 size: 12 residues. V lost 4 bases, J lost 0 bases, and 4 bases lay in between. CDR3 residues: CASSVSSYEQYF. CDR3 bases: TGTGCCAGCAGTGTGTCCTCCTACGAGCAGTACTTC.

The V call is TRBV5-1, the J call TRBJ2-3; D ambiguous. The V gene lost 0 bases and the J gene lost 0 bases, with 8 bases spanning the gap. CDR1 and CDR2 (germline): SGHRS, YFSETQ. This CDR3 region has 15 residues. CDR3: CASSLAVVSTDTQYF. CDR3 nucleotide sequence: TGCGCCAGCAGCTTGGCCGTGGTGAGCACAGATACGCAGTATTTT.

This clone was recorded a few times. This chain joins TRBV7-2 and TRBJ1-4, with TRBD1 identical over 7 bases. The germline V gene encodes CDR1 SGHTA and CDR2 FQGNSA. Trimming took 4 bases from V and 8 from J; bases not matched to a gene: 4. CDR3 length: 13 residues. The CDR3, as DNA: TGTGCCAGCAGCTCGAACAGGGGCGAAAAACTGTTTTTT. It yields the protein CASSSNRGEKLFF. Together with reference TRBV7-2 and TRBJ1-4, the CDR3 gives the full variable domain: GAGVSQSPSNKVTEKGKDVELRCDPISGHTALYWYRQSLGQGLEFLIYFQGNSAPDKSGLPSDRFSAERTGGSVSTLTIQRTQQEDSAVYLCASSSNRGEKLFFGSGTQLSVL.

The V and J genes are TRBV7-8 and TRBJ2-4, with 7 positions matching TRBD1. V was clipped by 5 bases and J by 6 bases; unmatched bases: 7. The germline gives CDR1 SGHVS, CDR2 FQNEAQ. The CDR3 is made up of 14 amino acids. CDR3: CASSPGTVINIQYF. DNA for the CDR3: TGTGCCAGCAGCCCCGGGACAGTGATAAACATTCAGTACTTC.

The chain couples TRBV5-3 to TRBJ1-5, with TRBD1 matching 8 bases. TRBV5-3 is sorted into the ORF group, with uncertain function. V was clipped by 4 bases and J by 6 bases; unmatched bases: 9. This CDR3 has 15 residues. The CDR3, as DNA: TGTGCCAGAAGCCTGCGACAGGGGTACTCTCAGCCCCAGCATTTT. This gives the protein CARSLRQGYSQPQHF.

The chain recombines TRBV28 with TRBJ1-2, with 7 bases lining up with TRBD1. Germline V gives CDR1 MDHEN, CDR2 SYDVKM. Trimming cost V 9 bases and J 3 bases; bases outside gene matches: 7. CDR3 length: 13 residues. The DNA for the CDR3 is TGTGCCAGTCTCCAGGGGGTCGACTATGGCTACACCTTC. Its translation: CASLQGVDYGYTF.

This rearrangement joins TRBV6-1 to TRBJ2-1; TRBD2 matches 8 bases. CDR3 length: 16 residues. The ends lost 4 bases at V and 2 bases at J; junction bases unmatched: 7. Germline V gene lookup returns CDR1 MNHNS and CDR2 SASEGT. The CDR3 bases are TGTGCCAGCAGTGCCCTTAGCGGGGCAACCTACAATGAGCAGTTCTTC. This sequence encodes CASSALSGATYNEQFF.

The chain is built from TRBV30 and TRBJ2-5; no firm D call. This CDR3 is built from 12 residues. V lost 3 bases, J lost 0 bases, and 5 bases lay in between. CDR1 is GTSNPN and CDR2 is SVGIG in the germline V gene (reference sequence). CDR3 in DNA: TGTGCCTGGAGGACCTACCAAGAGACCCAGTACTTC. As protein: CAWRTYQETQYF.

The chain uses TRBV15 and TRBJ2-3; D gene ambiguous. V lost 3 bases and J lost 0, with 7 bases in between. The CDR3 extends over 14 amino acids. Germline lookup yields CDR1 LNHNV and CDR2 YYDKDF (reference sequence). The CDR3 loop is CATSRALSTDTQYF. Written as DNA, the CDR3 is TGTGCCACCAGCAGGGCGCTTAGCACAGATACGCAGTATTTT.

The chain uses TRBV18 and TRBJ2-7, with D perhaps TRBD2 (5 bases). The CDR3 sequence is 15 residues long. Germline lookup yields CDR1 KGHSH and CDR2 LQKENI. V was cut by 0 bases and J by 2 bases, with 11 bases left in between. The CDR3 loop reads CASSPPPGYAYEQYF. The CDR3 region has the DNA TGTGCCAGCTCACCACCCCCGGGGTACGCCTACGAGCAGTACTTC.

The chain recombines TRBV7-9 with TRBJ2-3; possibly TRBD1 or TRBD2 for D (6 bases each). Trimming stripped 11 bases from V and 5 bases from J, with 14 bases between. CDR1 and CDR2 (germline): SEHNR, FQNEAQ (reference sequence). CDR3 length: 12 residues. For the CDR3, the DNA is TGTGCCGGGGGGCAGGGGAGAGATACGCAGTATTTT. This translates into CAGGQGRDTQYF.

The J gene is TRBJ2-1, the V gene TRBV5-1; TRBD1 matches 8 bases. The junction had 2 bases not matched to a gene; V was cut back by 7 bases and J by 5 bases. CDR1 SGHRS and CDR2 YFSETQ come from the germline V gene. The CDR3 consists of 12 residues. The CDR3: CASGTGDNEQFF. CDR3 DNA sequence: TGCGCCAGCGGGACAGGTGACAATGAGCAGTTCTTC.

This chain connects TRBV9 to TRBJ2-2; 7 positions agree with TRBD2. V lost 1 base and J lost 2; bases outside the gene matches: 2. The CDR3 is made up of 15 amino acids. The germline gives CDR1 SGDLS, CDR2 YYNGEE. CDR3 amino acids: CASSVRGDNTGELFF. The CDR3 DNA reads TGTGCCAGCAGCGTACGGGGGGATAACACCGGGGAGCTGTTTTTT.

This chain connects TRBV2 to TRBJ1-5; D call uncertain. The CDR3 sequence is 12 residues long. The germline gives CDR1 SNHLY, CDR2 FYNNEI. The V end was cut by 6 bases, the J end by 5 bases, with 8 bases between. The CDR3 DNA is TGTGCCAGCAGGGGAGCCGATCAGCCCCAGCATTTT. As protein: CASRGADQPQHF. Full variable domain (missing parts from reference TRBV2 and TRBJ1-5): EPEVTQTPSHQVTQMGQEVILRCVPISNHLYFYWYRQILGQKVEFLVSFYNNEISEKSEIFDDQFSVERPDGSNFTLKIRSTKLEDSAMYFCASRGADQPQHFGDGTRLSIL.

This clone was seen only once. The J gene is TRBJ2-1, the V gene TRBV28; D remains ambiguous. Germline loops: CDR1 MDHEN, CDR2 SYDVKM. V shed 5 bases and J shed 15 bases, with 17 bases lying between them. The length of the CDR3 is 12 residues. CDR3 residues: CASSTPAGGRFF. The CDR3, as DNA: TGTGCCAGCAGTACCCCCGCAGGCGGTAGGTTCTTC.

The gene calls are TRBV23-1 and TRBJ1-6, with D uncertain. TRBV23-1 carries the ORF label, with uncertain function. V lost 7 bases and J lost 11, with 18 bases in between. The CDR3 is 14 residues long. CDR3 nucleotides: TGCGCCAGCACGCCCGCACCCATCATTGCACCCCTCCACTTT. This translates into CASTPAPIIAPLHF.

The V call is TRBV29-1, the J call TRBJ1-4; maybe TRBD1 (6 bases). CDR1 SQVTM and CDR2 ANQGSEA come from the germline V gene. V shed 1 base and J shed 0 bases, with 12 bases lying between them. The CDR3 loop spans 16 amino acids. CDR3 nucleotides: TGCAGCGTTGAAGGGCGGGGGCGGGCAACTAATGAAAAACTGTTTTTT. This sequence encodes CSVEGRGRATNEKLFF.